This T cell receptor (beta chain) derives from a study of blood T cell repertoires in COVID-19. Across the whole study: Sites across the United States, Italy and Spain contributed samples from acute and convalescent COVID-19. Sample material is recorded as cDNA or gDNA derived from T cells, B-cell-depleted T cells, or PBMCs.

Germline-derived CDR1 and CDR2 are LGHNA and YSLEER. The ends were cut back, 1 base at V and 8 bases at J, with 15 bases in the middle. The CDR3 contains 16 residues. Authors' analysis steps: Cell counts per sample came from amplifying reference gene primers. Sequencing used immunoSEQ multiplex PCR; TCRdb keeps in-frame clones, though not all of them. The D gene and trimming were derived from the DNA, and the V and J assignments and clone size from that table. This table has about 110,000 clones, roughly nine tenths appearing once. The chain joins TRBV4-3 to TRBJ1-6; TRBD1 is a possible D gene (6 bases). This TCR came from a man aged 35 to 55 with active or convalescent COVID-19. Sequencing input: peripheral blood. CDR3 sequence: CASSQVPTGNHSPLHF. The CDR3 nucleotides are TGCGCCAGCAGCCAAGTCCCGACAGGAAATCATTCACCCCTCCACTTT.